This TCR beta chain was documented in a study of blood T cell repertoires in COVID-19. Study at large: Sites in the United States, Italy and Spain provided acute and convalescent COVID-19 samples. Sample material is recorded as cDNA or gDNA derived from T cells, B-cell-depleted T cells, or PBMCs.

Sequencing used immunoSEQ multiplex PCR; TCRdb keeps in-frame clones, though not all of them. The sample consists of 120,000 to 150,000 clones, about 70% of them appearing once. The receptor's source is a man older than 75 with acute or convalescent COVID-19. The sequenced sample consisted of peripheral blood.

The CDR3 bases are TGTGCCAGCAGTTACCGGGCAGGAGGGTACGAGCAGTACTTC. This encodes CASSYRAGGYEQYF. This chain joins TRBV6-6 and TRBJ2-7; TRBD2 might be the D (6 bases). V was cut by 2 bases and J by 4 bases, with 12 bases left in between. Germline lookup yields CDR1 MNHNY and CDR2 SVGAGI (reference sequence). The CDR3 loop spans 14 amino acids.